One and the same sample provided the 6 T cell receptor beta chains below, sequenced in a study of chemoradiotherapy in HPV16-positive cancers. The table came from immunoSEQ multiplex PCR; TCRdb's copy has only in-frame clones and leaves some out. This table holds roughly 28,000 clones, 90% to 95% found once. The sequenced sample was blood, obtained from a patient who underwent chemoradiotherapy. The origin of the receptors is a human donor with HPV-associated anogenital cancer.

The J gene is TRBJ2-2, the V gene TRBV18; D may be TRBD1 or TRBD2 (5 bases each). The germline V gene has CDR1 KGHSH and CDR2 LQKENI. The CDR3 is 15 amino acids. V was cut by 3 bases and J by 1 base, with 9 bases left in between. CDR3 nucleotides: TGTGCCAGCTCACCGTTGGGACGGAACACCGGGGAGCTGTTTTTT. Its translation: CASSPLGRNTGELFF.

The J gene is TRBJ2-7, the V gene TRBV28; D ambiguous. V gave up 5 bases and J gave up 3 bases, with 11 bases separating them. CDR1 is MDHEN and CDR2 is SYDVKM in the germline V gene. The CDR3 is 13 residues long. CDR3 sequence reads: CASSLGRHYEQYF. The CDR3 DNA follows: TGTGCCAGCAGTCTCGGACGACACTACGAGCAGTACTTC.

J is TRBJ2-5 and V is TRBV29-1; the D is unclear. Germline values: CDR1 SQVTM, CDR2 ANQGSEA. The CDR3 spans 13 residues. V lost 0 bases and J lost 7, with 12 bases in between. DNA for the CDR3: TGCAGCGTTGAAGATAGGAGATTCGGGACCCAGTACTTC. It codes for CSVEDRRFGTQYF.

The chain joins TRBV7-2 to TRBJ2-1; D tentatively fits TRBD1 or TRBD2 (5 bases each). This CDR3 is 16 amino acids long. Trimming took off 0 bases at V and 0 bases at J, with 9 bases between the two ends. Per the germline V gene, CDR1 is SGHTA and CDR2 is FQGNSA. CDR3: CASSLAGTDSYNEQFF. CDR3 nucleotides: TGTGCCAGCAGCTTAGCTGGGACGGACTCCTACAATGAGCAGTTCTTC. Variable domain in full (rest from reference TRBV7-2 and TRBJ2-1): GAGVSQSPSNKVTEKGKDVELRCDPISGHTALYWYRQSLGQGLEFLIYFQGNSAPDKSGLPSDRFSAERTGGSVSTLTIQRTQQEDSAVYLCASSLAGTDSYNEQFFGPGTRLTVL.

The CDR3 loop reads CASGQGEGYGYTF. The CDR3 DNA sequence: TGTGCCAGCGGACAGGGGGAAGGGTATGGCTACACCTTC. The J gene is TRBJ1-2, the V gene TRBV6-5; 10 bases are shared with TRBD1. This CDR3 has 13 residues. Germline V gene lookup returns CDR1 MNHEY and CDR2 SVGAGI. Trimming took 8 bases from V and 5 from J; bases not matched to a gene: 5.

The chain has TRBV7-6 and TRBJ2-2; 12 positions agree with TRBD2. CDR3 length equals 15 residues. Looked up from germline, CDR1 is SGHVS and CDR2 is FNYEAQ. After removal of 5 bases from V and 6 bases from J, the junction contained 4 bases not matched to a gene. The CDR3 sequence is CASSPTSGRSGELFF. CDR3 coding DNA: TGTGCCAGCAGCCCGACTAGCGGGAGATCCGGGGAGCTGTTTTTT.